The next 21 T cell receptor beta chains were all read from a single sample in a study of shared clonotypes between healthy human individuals (dated by TCRdb to 2018 to 2020). Library preparation used the immunoSEQ multiplex PCR assay. This immuneACCESS table, as held by TCRdb, lists in-frame sequences with V and J called but not all clones. Of the missing ones, under half trace to an unresolved V gene in checked studies; the others have no known cause. Counted in this sample were nearly 2 million clones; over 85% of them appeared once. Of the sample, approximately 1.2% is held by the ten largest clones. CD8 naive samples were CD45RO-negative cells positively selected for CCR7, giving a CD45RA+CCR7+ population that excluded TemRA cells. The sample was naive CD8+ T cells sorted from blood. The cell subset or site label of this sample denotes: CD45RA+CCR7+. The receptors stem from a man in his late teens or twenties in good health.

This clone has a handful of counts. The sample contains more than one DNA sequence encoding this CDR3. CDR3 amino acids: CASSGNLYEQYF. The CDR3 DNA reads as TGTGCCAGCTCCGGCAACCTTTACGAGCAGTACTTC. The chain employs TRBV7-9 and TRBJ2-7; D remains unclear. Germline loops: CDR1 SEHNR, CDR2 FQNEAQ (reference sequence). V was clipped by 8 bases and J by 4 bases, with 12 bases between them. The CDR3 extends over 12 amino acids.

This clone was counted a single time. The rearrangement uses TRBV7-9 and TRBJ1-1, with a tentative D call TRBD1 (6 bases). The CDR3 extends over 16 amino acids. From germline, CDR1 is SEHNR and CDR2 FQNEAQ (reference sequence). Trimming removed 2 bases from V and 1 base from J, with 14 bases in between. The CDR3 reads CASSLPPAGENTEAFF. The CDR3 DNA reads TGTGCCAGCAGCTTACCACCGGCAGGGGAGAACACTGAAGCTTTCTTT.

V usage is TRBV28 and J usage is TRBJ2-7; weak D call: TRBD2 (5 bases). Germline-derived CDR1 and CDR2 are MDHEN and SYDVKM. The CDR3 consists of 15 residues. Trimming took off 2 bases at V and 1 base at J, with 12 bases between the two ends. The CDR3, as DNA: TGTGCCAGCAGTTTAGCCCGCGAGGGTTCCTACGAGCAGTACTTC. Residues: CASSLAREGSYEQYF.

The CDR3 protein is CASSLIGGPGRTDTQYF. The CDR3 DNA reads TGCGCCAGCAGCTTGATCGGGGGCCCGGGTCGGACAGATACGCAGTATTTT. The chain joins TRBV5-1 to TRBJ2-3; D tentatively fits TRBD1 or TRBD2 (6 bases each). In germline, CDR1 is SGHRS, CDR2 YFSETQ. With 1 base removed from V and 3 bases from J, the gap between germline ends came to 18 bases. This CDR3 region has 17 residues.

The chain employs TRBV4-3 and TRBJ2-1; D unclear. Germline V CDR1 and CDR2: LGHNA, YSLEER. The CDR3 is 14 amino acids. Trimming took off 0 bases at V and 7 bases at J, with 10 bases between the two ends. The CDR3, as DNA: TGCGCCAGCAGCCAAGATTACGACTTGAATGAGCAGTTCTTC. As protein: CASSQDYDLNEQFF.

The rearrangement links TRBV9 to TRBJ2-1; maybe TRBD2 (5 bases). The CDR3 covers 14 residues. V lost 4 bases, J lost 4 bases, and 12 bases lay in between. Germline V gives CDR1 SGDLS, CDR2 YYNGEE. The CDR3 is CASSPRTLYNEQFF. The CDR3 region has the DNA TGTGCCAGCAGCCCAAGGACTTTATACAATGAGCAGTTCTTC.

This clone has a handful of counts. The rearrangement joins TRBV12-5 to TRBJ2-7, with D perhaps matching TRBD2 (5 bases). Trimming removed 7 bases from V and 4 bases from J, with 11 bases in between. The CDR3 consists of 12 residues. CDR1 LGHNT and CDR2 FRNRAP come from the germline V gene. CDR3 DNA: TGTGCTAGTGCCTCGGACTGGTACGAGCAGTACTTC. Encoded protein: CASASDWYEQYF.

The chain is built from TRBV7-9 and TRBJ2-3; 11 bases are a match to TRBD2. Germline trimming cut 10 bases from V and 0 bases from J; bases unmatched to any gene: 6. Germline V gene lookup returns CDR1 SEHNR and CDR2 FQNEAQ (reference sequence). The CDR3 sequence is 15 residues long. The CDR3 bases are TGTGCCACGCCGTTAGCGGGAGGGAGCACAGATACGCAGTATTTT. Residues: CATPLAGGSTDTQYF.

The chain recombines TRBV10-1 with TRBJ2-7, with 10 positions matching TRBD2. This CDR3 comprises 14 residues. Trimming cost V 6 bases and J 2 bases; bases outside gene matches: 4. Germline CDR1 is WNHNN and CDR2 is SYGVQD (reference sequence). This CDR3 reads CASSSSGRAYEQYF. The CDR3 DNA reads TGCGCCAGCAGCAGCAGCGGGAGGGCCTACGAGCAGTACTTC.

In this sample, this clone turned up once. The rearrangement uses TRBV7-2 and TRBJ1-3; D gene unclear. With 5 bases removed from V and 2 bases from J, the gap between germline ends came to 13 bases. Germline assignment: CDR1 SGHTA and CDR2 FQGNSA. The CDR3 extends over 15 amino acids. This chain's CDR3 is CASSPRFGAGNTIYF. The CDR3 DNA follows: TGTGCCAGCAGCCCCAGATTCGGCGCTGGAAACACCATATATTTT.

The chain uses TRBV5-6 and TRBJ1-2; D is unclear. Trimming left V 2 bases short and J 4 bases short, with 12 bases between. Per the germline V gene, CDR1 is SGHDT and CDR2 is YYEEEE. There are 14 residues in the CDR3. The DNA of the CDR3 is TGTGCCAGCAGCTTCCCGGAATCCACCTATGGCTACACCTTC. Residues: CASSFPESTYGYTF.

The chain employs TRBV7-2 and TRBJ2-4; TRBD1 is a possible D gene (5 bases). Deletions cut 1 base from V and 0 bases from J, with 16 bases between. Per the germline V gene, CDR1 is SGHTA and CDR2 is FQGNSA. The CDR3 contains 18 residues. The CDR3 sequence is CASSLGHRNNLAKNIQYF. Here the CDR3 DNA reads TGTGCCAGCAGCTTAGGTCACAGGAACAACTTAGCCAAAAACATTCAGTACTTC.

The chain recombines TRBV5-1 with TRBJ2-7; possibly TRBD1 for D (5 bases). Germline V gene data show CDR1 as SGHRS and CDR2 as YFSETQ. This CDR3 contains 17 residues. V lost 0 bases to trimming and J lost 0 bases, with 16 bases between them. CDR3 DNA: TGCGCCAGCAGCTTGGGCATCCCGGACATCAGCTCCTACGAGCAGTACTTC. This encodes CASSLGIPDISSYEQYF.

V gene TRBV16 combines with J gene TRBJ1-1; D remains ambiguous. Germline CDR1 reads KGHSY; CDR2 reads FQNENV. Trimming took off 1 base at V and 3 bases at J, with 12 bases between the two ends. The CDR3 spans 15 residues. This CDR3 is CASSQLGGDYTEAFF. The CDR3 DNA follows: TGTGCCAGCAGCCAATTAGGCGGGGATTACACTGAAGCTTTCTTT. Looking up the rest from reference TRBV16 and TRBJ1-1 gives the full variable domain: GEEVAQTPKHLVRGEGQKAKLYCAPIKGHSYVFWYQQVLKNEFKFLISFQNENVFDETGMPKERFSAKCLPNSPCSLEIQATKLEDSAVYFCASSQLGGDYTEAFFGQGTRLTVV.

The chain is built from TRBV7-8 and TRBJ1-5; 9 bases are shared with TRBD1. CDR3 length: 16 residues. Germline V lookup: CDR1 SGHVS, CDR2 FQNEAQ. V lost 3 bases to trimming and J lost 2 bases; unmatched junction nucleotides: 5. CDR3 coding DNA: TGTGCCAGCAGCTTTTGGACAGGGGAAGGCAATCAGCCCCAGCATTTT. This encodes CASSFWTGEGNQPQHF.

The V and J genes are TRBV6-5 and TRBJ1-1; D is undetermined. This CDR3 has 13 amino acids. The V gene's germline CDR1 is MNHEY and CDR2 SVGAGI. Trimming shortened V by 7 bases and J by 4 bases, and 13 bases separated the two germline ends. The CDR3 is CASTPGVATEAFF. The CDR3 nucleotides read TGTGCCAGCACCCCCGGGGTGGCCACTGAAGCTTTCTTT.

This chain connects TRBV15 to TRBJ1-4; a weak D match, TRBD1 (5 bases). Germline V gene sequence: CDR1 LNHNV, CDR2 YYDKDF (reference sequence). V was trimmed by 4 bases and J by 2 bases, leaving 11 bases between them. There are 15 residues in the CDR3. CDR3 DNA: TGTGCCACCAGCACCGGGGGTTCGACTAATGAAAAACTGTTTTTT. It translates to CATSTGGSTNEKLFF.

The rearrangement joins TRBV11-2 to TRBJ1-2, with TRBD1 matching 7 bases. Germline trimming cut 3 bases from V and 7 bases from J; bases unmatched to any gene: 5. This CDR3 region has 13 residues. Germline loops: CDR1 SGHAT, CDR2 FQNNGV. The CDR3 DNA reads as TGTGCCAGCAGCTTGACAGGGACGGCTGGCTACACCTTC. This sequence encodes CASSLTGTAGYTF.

V is TRBV27 and J is TRBJ2-3, with a weak D call TRBD2 (6 bases). Per the germline V gene, CDR1 is MNHEY and CDR2 is SMNVEV (reference sequence). Deletions cut 6 bases from V and 2 bases from J, with 12 bases between. The CDR3 is 14 amino acids. The chain's CDR3 is CASSPGVFTDTQYF. CDR3 coding DNA: TGTGCCAGCAGCCCGGGGGTATTCACAGATACGCAGTATTTT.

Comment on this clone: Other DNA sequences in this specimen translate into the identical CDR3. The chain combines TRBV5-6 with TRBJ2-7, with D uncertain. V lost 1 base and J 4 bases, leaving 6 bases between the germline ends. The CDR3 has 12 residues. Germline assignment: CDR1 SGHDT and CDR2 YYEEEE. The CDR3 DNA follows: TGTGCCAGCAGCTTGACCCCGTACGAGCAGTACTTC. This translates into CASSLTPYEQYF.

This clone was picked up one time. This chain joins TRBV7-8 and TRBJ2-7; 9 nucleotides line up with TRBD2. The germline V gene has CDR1 SGHVS and CDR2 FQNEAQ. The length of the CDR3 is 18 residues. V shed 0 bases and J 0 bases; nucleotides not matched to a gene: 9. The CDR3 loop reads CASSLAREGGGTSYEQYF. DNA for the CDR3: TGTGCCAGCAGCTTAGCGCGGGAGGGCGGGGGGACCTCCTACGAGCAGTACTTC.